A single sample gave rise to the 32 T cell receptor beta chains below, sequenced in a study of CD8 T cells in Susac syndrome. Random hexamers served to reverse transcribe roughly 0.45 to 1 ug RNA. TCRdb redid the calling of the immunoSEQ multiplex PCR reads with MiXCR, one entry per CDR3 protein. The table has 250,000 to 300,000 distinct CDR3 sequences, over 75% seen once. Sequencing was carried out using CD8+ T cells from PBMCs. These receptors were obtained from a human donor with multiple sclerosis.

CDR3: CASRSPTWGDTQYF. CDR3 in DNA: TGTGCCAGTAGAAGCCCAACATGGGGAGATACGCAGTATTTT. The gene calls are TRBV19 and TRBJ2-3; D not certain. Germline V gene sequence: CDR1 LNHDA, CDR2 SQIVND (reference sequence). V was clipped by 6 bases and J by 5 bases, with 15 bases between them. This CDR3 contains 14 residues.

V gene TRBV4-3 combines with J gene TRBJ2-1; tentative D call: TRBD2 (5 bases). In germline, CDR1 is LGHNA, CDR2 YSLEER. This CDR3 comprises 14 residues. With 0 bases removed from V and 7 bases from J, the gap between germline ends came to 10 bases. CDR3 nucleotides: TGCGCCAGCAGCCAAGAGCCCGGGATAAATGAGCAGTTCTTC. Protein: CASSQEPGINEQFF.

V is TRBV7-9 and J is TRBJ2-7; TRBD2 matches 10 bases. Looked up from germline, CDR1 is SEHNR and CDR2 is FQNEAQ (reference sequence). This CDR3 has 16 amino acids. The trim removed 6 bases at V and 0 bases at J, leaving 8 bases unmatched. CDR3 residues: CASSPVAGGSSYEQYF. The CDR3 DNA reads TGTGCCAGCAGTCCCGTAGCGGGAGGTAGCTCCTACGAGCAGTACTTC. The complete variable domain, with remaining parts taken from reference TRBV7-9 and TRBJ2-7, reads DTGVSQNPRHKITKRGQNVTFRCDPISEHNRLYWYRQTLGQGPEFLTYFQNEAQLEKSRLLSDRFSAERPKGSFSTLEIQRTEQGDSAMYLCASSPVAGGSSYEQYFGPGTRLTVT.

V gene TRBV27 combines with J gene TRBJ2-1, with TRBD2 matching over 8 bases. From germline, CDR1 is MNHEY and CDR2 SMNVEV (reference sequence). The V segment lost 3 bases and the J segment 15 bases; nucleotides outside the gene matches: 4. CDR3 length: 11 residues. The CDR3 here is CASSLGTSRFF. DNA for the CDR3: TGTGCCAGCAGTTTGGGGACTAGTAGGTTCTTC.

Concerning this clonotype: Given a much more abundant clone one base away, this may be a read error. The conserved closing phenylalanine or tryptophan is absent in this CDR3, likely reflecting a read error. This chain joins TRBV5-1 and TRBJ2-3, with D perhaps given as TRBD1 or TRBD2 (5 bases each). Trimming left V 4 bases short and J 1 base short, with 13 bases between. The CDR3 length is 15 residues. Germline assignment: CDR1 SGHRS and CDR2 YFSETQ. The DNA of the CDR3 is TGCGCCAGCAGCGACGGGACCGACCGCACAGATACGCAGTATCTT. This codes for CASSDGTDRTDTQYL.

Only one count was recorded for this clonotype. The J gene is TRBJ1-3, the V gene TRBV4-3, with D possibly matching TRBD1 (6 bases). The CDR3 has 16 amino acids. Between the trimmed V and J ends, which lost 0 bases and 4 bases, there was a span of 13 bases. CDR1 and CDR2 (germline): LGHNA, YSLEER. CDR3 residues: CASSQDGGARGNTIYF. Here the CDR3 DNA reads TGCGCCAGCAGCCAAGACGGGGGGGCCAGGGGAAACACCATATATTTT.

The table lists this clonotype with a count of one. The V gene is TRBV29-1, the J gene TRBJ2-7; 7 bases are shared with TRBD1. Germline values: CDR1 SQVTM, CDR2 ANQGSEA. The V segment lost 5 bases and the J segment 0 bases; nucleotides outside the gene matches: 4. This CDR3 has 13 residues. As DNA, the CDR3 is TGCAGCGTTTTGACAGGGAGCTCCTACGAGCAGTACTTC. This codes for CSVLTGSSYEQYF.

V usage is TRBV13 and J usage is TRBJ2-7; a weak D match, TRBD2 (6 bases). The CDR3 is 14 amino acids. V was trimmed by 6 bases and J by 1 base, leaving 13 bases between them. The germline CDR1 and CDR2 sequences are PRHDT and FYEKMQ (reference sequence). Here the CDR3 reads CASRSSGDSYEQYF. For the CDR3, the DNA is TGTGCCAGCAGGTCGTCGGGGGATTCCTACGAGCAGTACTTC.

V gene TRBV20-1 combines with J gene TRBJ2-1; TRBD2 agrees at 7 bases. The V and J ends lost 0 bases and 6 bases, in that order; junction bases with no gene match: 5. The CDR3 runs 14 residues. Germline CDR1 DFQATT, CDR2 SNEGSKA (reference sequence). The CDR3 region has the DNA TGCAGTGCTAGAGACGCGGGAGTAGCCAATGAGCAGTTCTTC. It translates to CSARDAGVANEQFF.

This clonotype was seen only a few times. The chain has TRBV4-3 and TRBJ2-7, with 9 bases that match TRBD1. This CDR3 spans 15 amino acids. V lost 4 bases, J lost 2 bases, and 6 bases stayed unmatched. Germline CDR1 LGHNA, CDR2 YSLEER. The chain's CDR3 is CASSLDRQGAYEQYF. The CDR3 DNA reads TGCGCCAGCAGCCTAGACAGACAGGGGGCCTACGAGCAGTACTTC.

CDR3 in DNA: TGTGCCAGCAGGGACGCGGGGGCAGAAGATACGCAGTATTTT. Residues: CASRDAGAEDTQYF. The rearrangement links TRBV28 to TRBJ2-3; D might be TRBD2 (7 bases). Trimming pared 6 bases from V and 5 bases from J, leaving 15 bases between. The CDR3 covers 14 residues. The germline CDR1 and CDR2 sequences are MDHEN and SYDVKM.

V gene TRBV28 combines with J gene TRBJ1-1; no clear D. The CDR3 spans 16 residues. Germline CDR1 and CDR2: MDHEN and SYDVKM. With 2 bases removed from V and 0 bases from J, the gap between germline ends came to 13 bases. CDR3 sequence (DNA): TGTGCCAGCAGTTTAATCCGCGTCAGCCTGAACACTGAAGCTTTCTTT. It codes for CASSLIRVSLNTEAFF. The complete variable domain, with remaining parts taken from reference TRBV28 and TRBJ1-1, reads DVKVTQSSRYLVKRTGEKVFLECVQDMDHENMFWYRQDPGLGLRLIYFSYDVKMKEKGDIPEGYSVSREKKERFSLILESASTNQTSMYLCASSLIRVSLNTEAFFGQGTRLTVV.

The V gene is TRBV12-3 or TRBV12-4, the J gene TRBJ2-7, with 9 positions matching TRBD2. The ends lost 8 bases at V and 0 bases at J; junction bases unmatched: 5. The length of the CDR3 is 14 residues. As DNA, the CDR3 is TGTGCCAGCGGGAGCGGGAGGAGCTCCTACGAGCAGTACTTC. Amino acids: CASGSGRSSYEQYF.

V usage is TRBV12-5 and J usage is TRBJ2-1; D gene uncertain. CDR3 size: 12 residues. V was clipped by 9 bases and J by 9 bases, with 15 bases between them. Per the germline V gene, CDR1 is LGHNT and CDR2 is FRNRAP. CDR3 DNA sequence: TGTGCTAGCGACGTCAAGGACGGTGAGCAGTTCTTC. Residues: CASDVKDGEQFF.

The chain is built from TRBV27 and TRBJ1-4; 10 bases are shared with TRBD1. The CDR3 sequence is 13 residues long. V gave up 3 bases and J gave up 10 bases; unmatched junction bases: 2. CDR1 and CDR2 (germline): MNHEY, SMNVEV (reference sequence). Here the CDR3 DNA reads TGTGCCAGCAGTTTGGGGACAGGGGTAAAACTGTTTTTT. This encodes CASSLGTGVKLFF.

The rearrangement links TRBV13 to TRBJ2-7, with 8 bases lining up with TRBD2. Germline lookup yields CDR1 PRHDT and CDR2 FYEKMQ (reference sequence). Trimming at V came to 5 bases and at J to 4 bases, leaving 7 bases not matched to a gene. There are 14 residues in the CDR3. CDR3 region: CASSRSGRSYEQYF. CDR3 in DNA: TGTGCCAGCAGCCGCAGCGGGAGATCTTACGAGCAGTACTTC.

The chain joins TRBV6-5 to TRBJ2-6; TRBD1 is a possible D gene (6 bases). V lost 8 bases to trimming and J lost 4 bases, with 9 bases between them. The CDR3 contains 13 residues. Germline loops: CDR1 MNHEY, CDR2 SVGAGI. CDR3 residues: CASLGAGANVLTF. The CDR3 DNA follows: TGTGCCAGCTTGGGGGCCGGGGCCAACGTCCTGACTTTC.

The chain is built from TRBV29-1 and TRBJ2-1; maybe TRBD1 (6 bases). The CDR3 extends over 15 amino acids. V was cut by 4 bases and J by 6 bases, with 19 bases left in between. Germline V gene lookup returns CDR1 SQVTM and CDR2 ANQGSEA. The CDR3 DNA sequence: TGCAGCGTTGTTTCCTGGACAGCTTCTTTCAATGAGCAGTTCTTC. This encodes CSVVSWTASFNEQFF.

V usage is TRBV6-1 and J usage is TRBJ2-7; TRBD1 agrees at 7 bases. J lost 0 bases, V lost 4 bases, and 6 bases had no gene match. Germline V lookup: CDR1 MNHNS, CDR2 SASEGT. This CDR3 region has 15 residues. The CDR3 is CASSATGEISYEQYF. The CDR3 DNA sequence: TGTGCCAGCAGTGCTACAGGGGAAATCTCCTACGAGCAGTACTTC.

This chain uses TRBV5-1 with TRBJ2-1; D is perhaps TRBD2 (6 bases). The germline CDR1 and CDR2 sequences are SGHRS and YFSETQ. Deletions cut 7 bases from V and 5 bases from J, with 34 bases between. The length of the CDR3 is 20 residues. CDR3 sequence: CASLPWGMTSYPIGDNEQFF. The CDR3 DNA sequence: TGCGCCAGCCTACCTTGGGGTATGACTAGTTACCCCATTGGCGACAATGAGCAGTTCTTC.

The chain combines TRBV2 with TRBJ1-2, with unresolved D. The germline CDR1 and CDR2 sequences are SNHLY and FYNNEI. V was pared by 2 bases and J by 6 bases, with 16 bases between. This CDR3 spans 15 amino acids. The CDR3 DNA sequence: TGTGCCAGCAGTGAACCCGGTAAGGGCACAGATGGCTACACCTTC. It specifies CASSEPGKGTDGYTF. The whole variable domain, remainder taken from reference TRBV2 and TRBJ1-2, is EPEVTQTPSHQVTQMGQEVILRCVPISNHLYFYWYRQILGQKVEFLVSFYNNEISEKSEIFDDQFSVERPDGSNFTLKIRSTKLEDSAMYFCASSEPGKGTDGYTFGSGTRLTVV.

This chain's CDR3 is CASSSWDIDNEQFF. CDR3 in DNA: TGTGCCAGCAGTTCCTGGGACATCGACAATGAGCAGTTCTTC. This chain connects TRBV28 to TRBJ2-1; possibly TRBD1 for D (6 bases). The ends were cut back, 4 bases at V and 5 bases at J, with 12 bases in the middle. There are 14 residues in the CDR3. In germline, CDR1 is MDHEN, CDR2 SYDVKM.

DNA of the CDR3: TGTGCCAGCAGTTTAATCTCCGGACTAGTGAATGAGCAGTTCTTC. It codes for CASSLISGLVNEQFF. This chain joins TRBV27 and TRBJ2-1; TRBD2 matches 7 bases. This CDR3 has 15 residues. The germline gives CDR1 MNHEY, CDR2 SMNVEV (reference sequence). V dropped 2 bases and J dropped 7; count of bases not matched to a gene: 8.

The chain uses TRBV27 and TRBJ1-5, with D unresolved. Germline loops: CDR1 MNHEY, CDR2 SMNVEV (reference sequence). There are 16 residues in the CDR3. Trimming took off 0 bases at V and 0 bases at J, with 9 bases between the two ends. The CDR3 coding sequence is TGTGCCAGCAGTTTATCGACCGACATTAGCAATCAGCCCCAGCATTTT. It specifies CASSLSTDISNQPQHF.

This clonotype was detected once. This chain connects TRBV6-2 or TRBV6-3 to TRBJ2-2; no clear D gene. Deletions cut 0 bases from V and 4 bases from J, with 18 bases between. There are 18 residues in the CDR3. In germline, CDR1 is MNHEY, CDR2 SVGEGT. The CDR3: CASSYSPPGTRLTGELFF. The CDR3, as DNA: TGTGCCAGCAGTTACTCTCCCCCCGGTACTCGGCTCACCGGGGAGCTGTTTTTT.

V usage is TRBV7-9 and J usage is TRBJ2-5; no firm D call. Germline V gene data show CDR1 as SEHNR and CDR2 as FQNEAQ (reference sequence). The ends were cut back, 0 bases at V and 1 base at J, with 3 bases in the middle. The CDR3 runs 13 residues. The CDR3 sequence: CASSLARQETQYF. CDR3 DNA: TGTGCCAGCAGCTTAGCGCGCCAAGAGACCCAGTACTTC.

This clonotype was picked up one time. This chain connects TRBV28 to TRBJ2-5; D perhaps matches TRBD2 (6 bases). Germline CDR1 and CDR2: MDHEN and SYDVKM. Trimming stripped 5 bases from V and 0 bases from J, with 16 bases between. CDR3 length: 16 amino acids. Here the CDR3 DNA reads TGTGCCAGCAGTCGGGAGTCCCCGGGACACCAAGAGACCCAGTACTTC. Amino acid sequence: CASSRESPGHQETQYF.

V and J are TRBV5-4 and TRBJ1-2, with TRBD1 matching over 8 bases. Unmatched junction bases numbered 15, after V lost 4 bases and J lost 1 base. Germline loops: CDR1 SGHNT, CDR2 YYREEE (reference sequence). This CDR3 has 18 amino acids. For the CDR3, the DNA is TGTGCCAGCAGCCCCACTCGGGGACAGGTTAATCTTAACTATGGCTACACCTTC. This translates into CASSPTRGQVNLNYGYTF.

The V call is TRBV27, the J call TRBJ1-1, with D uncertain. This CDR3 has 14 residues. With 5 bases removed from V and 0 bases from J, the gap between germline ends came to 10 bases. CDR1 is MNHEY, CDR2 SMNVEV, per germline (reference sequence). The CDR3 loop is CASSQEGMNTEAFF. CDR3 DNA: TGTGCCAGCAGTCAGGAGGGAATGAACACTGAAGCTTTCTTT.

This rearrangement joins TRBV29-1 to TRBJ2-7, with 9 bases fitting TRBD2. The CDR3 contains 15 residues. The J segment lost 4 bases and the V segment lost 2 bases, leaving 9 bases of the junction unmatched. Germline V gives CDR1 SQVTM, CDR2 ANQGSEA. CDR3 protein: CSVELAGRMGYEQYF. The CDR3 nucleotides read TGCAGCGTTGAACTAGCGGGACGGATGGGTTACGAGCAGTACTTC.

The chain carries TRBV6-2 or TRBV6-3 and TRBJ1-5, with TRBD1 as a possible D gene (5 bases). This CDR3 is built from 14 residues. Germline V lookup: CDR1 MNHEY, CDR2 SVGEGT. V was trimmed by 5 bases and J by 6 bases, leaving 14 bases between them. This CDR3 is CASSHTGTTQPQHF. The DNA for the CDR3 is TGTGCCAGCAGTCACACCGGGACTACTCAGCCCCAGCATTTT.

The J gene is TRBJ1-1, the V gene TRBV19, with D tentatively TRBD1 (6 bases). The V and J ends lost 4 bases and 7 bases respectively, with 22 bases between them. The germline V gene encodes CDR1 LNHDA and CDR2 SQIVND (reference sequence). This CDR3 spans 16 amino acids. The CDR3 DNA reads as TGTGCCAGTAGTACATTGGCGACAGGCGGGCACCATGAAGCTTTCTTT. It encodes CASSTLATGGHHEAFF.